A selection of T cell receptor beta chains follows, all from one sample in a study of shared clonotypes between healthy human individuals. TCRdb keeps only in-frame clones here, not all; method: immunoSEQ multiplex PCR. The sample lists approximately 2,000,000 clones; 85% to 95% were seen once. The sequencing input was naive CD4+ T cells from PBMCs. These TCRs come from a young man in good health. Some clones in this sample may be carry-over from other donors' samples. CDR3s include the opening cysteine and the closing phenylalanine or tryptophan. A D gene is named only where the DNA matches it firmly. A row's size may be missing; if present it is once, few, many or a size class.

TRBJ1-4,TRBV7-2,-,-,CASSRGGNEKLFF,TGTGCCAGCAGCCGGGGGGGTAATGAAAAACTGTTTTTT
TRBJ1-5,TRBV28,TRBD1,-,CASSPGTVSNQPQHF,TGTGCCAGCAGTCCCGGGACAGTTAGCAATCAGCCCCAGCATTTT
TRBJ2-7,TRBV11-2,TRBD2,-,CASSPGLAVYEQYF,TGTGCCAGCAGCCCGGGACTAGCGGTCTACGAGCAGTACTTC
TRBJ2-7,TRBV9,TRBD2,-,CASSVDGTSFGEQYF,TGTGCCAGCAGCGTAGATGGGACTAGTTTCGGAGAGCAGTACTTC
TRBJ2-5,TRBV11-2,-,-,CASSLWLWSASETQYF,TGTGCCAGCAGCTTATGGTTATGGTCGGCTTCCGAGACCCAGTACTTC
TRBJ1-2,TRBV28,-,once,CASSSSDRLYGYTF,-
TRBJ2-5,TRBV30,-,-,CAWSGGPAQETQYF,TGTGCCTGGAGTGGCGGGCCCGCCCAAGAGACCCAGTACTTC
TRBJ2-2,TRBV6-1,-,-,CASSEMGSGELFF,TGTGCCAGCAGTGAGATGGGAAGTGGGGAGCTGTTTTTT
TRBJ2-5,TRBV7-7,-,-,CASSDGRGGETQYF,TGTGCCAGCAGCGACGGTCGGGGTGGGGAGACCCAGTACTTC
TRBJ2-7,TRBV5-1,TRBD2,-,CASSPSSGVAGVEQYF,TGCGCCAGCAGCCCCAGTTCCGGGGTAGCGGGAGTCGAGCAGTACTTC
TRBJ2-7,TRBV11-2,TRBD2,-,CASSSMGAGLGSHEQYF,TGTGCCAGCAGCTCAATGGGAGCGGGACTAGGTTCCCACGAGCAGTACTTC
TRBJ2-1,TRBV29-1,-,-,CSVEVSARNEQFF,TGCAGCGTTGAAGTGTCTGCGCGAAATGAGCAGTTCTTC
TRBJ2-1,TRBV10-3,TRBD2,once,CAISGPPGTSGRRAYNEQFF,TGTGCCATCAGTGGCCCACCCGGGACTAGCGGGAGGAGAGCCTACAATGAGCAGTTCTTC
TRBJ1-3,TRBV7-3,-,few,CASSLTGSGNTIYF,TGTGCCAGCAGCTTAACAGGGTCTGGAAACACCATATATTTT
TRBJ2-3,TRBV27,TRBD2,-,CASSRAGLAGSDTQYF,TGTGCCAGCAGTCGAGCGGGACTAGCGGGGTCAGATACGCAGTATTTT
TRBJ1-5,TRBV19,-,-,CASSTEGQPQHF,TGTGCCAGTAGTACCGAGGGACAGCCCCAGCATTTT
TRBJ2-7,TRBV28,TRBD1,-,CASSTGTGPPYEQYF,TGTGCCAGCAGCACCGGGACAGGGCCCCCCTACGAGCAGTACTTC
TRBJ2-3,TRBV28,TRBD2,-,CASSMTSGSTDTQYF,TGTGCCAGCAGTATGACTAGCGGGAGCACAGATACGCAGTATTTT
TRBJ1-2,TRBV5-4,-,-,CASSLDGRVNYGYTF,TGTGCCAGCAGCTTAGACGGGAGGGTTAACTATGGCTACACCTTC
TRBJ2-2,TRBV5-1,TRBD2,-,CASCPATSGTGELFF,TGCGCCAGCTGCCCCGCGACTAGCGGCACCGGGGAGCTGTTTTTT
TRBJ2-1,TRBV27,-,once,CASSPGFGRYNEQFF,TGTGCCAGCAGCCCGGGTTTTGGTAGGTACAATGAGCAGTTCTTC
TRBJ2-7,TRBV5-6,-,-,CASSLGPRSSYEQYF,TGTGCCAGCAGCTTGGGGCCGAGGAGCTCCTACGAGCAGTACTTC
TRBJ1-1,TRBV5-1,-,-,CASSLAVGSSTEAFF,TGCGCCAGCAGCTTGGCCGTGGGCAGTAGCACTGAAGCTTTCTTT
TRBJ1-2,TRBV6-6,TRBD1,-,CASSSWDRGAF,TGTGCCAGCAGCAGTTGGGACAGGGGGGCCTTC
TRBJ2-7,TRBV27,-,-,CASRQEVNEQYF,TGTGCCAGCAGACAGGAGGTCAACGAGCAGTACTTC
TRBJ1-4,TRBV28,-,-,CASSRLGGFNEKLFF,TGTGCCAGCAGCCGTCTGGGTGGGTTTAATGAAAAACTGTTTTTT
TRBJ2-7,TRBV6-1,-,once,CASSETGTRNEQYF,TGTGCCAGCAGTGAGACCGGGACGCGGAACGAGCAGTACTTC
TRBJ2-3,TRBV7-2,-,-,CASRKTPLTADTQYF,TGTGCCAGCAGAAAGACTCCTTTAACTGCAGATACGCAGTATTTT
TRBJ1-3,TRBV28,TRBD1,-,CASSFRQGRNTIYF,TGTGCCAGCAGTTTTCGACAGGGGAGAAACACCATATATTTT
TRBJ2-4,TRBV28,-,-,CASSFSQNIQYF,TGTGCCAGCAGTTTCAGCCAGAACATTCAGTACTTC
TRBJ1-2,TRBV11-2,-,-,CASSLDYAEQLNYGYTF,TGTGCCAGCAGCTTAGATTATGCTGAACAGCTTAACTATGGCTACACCTTC